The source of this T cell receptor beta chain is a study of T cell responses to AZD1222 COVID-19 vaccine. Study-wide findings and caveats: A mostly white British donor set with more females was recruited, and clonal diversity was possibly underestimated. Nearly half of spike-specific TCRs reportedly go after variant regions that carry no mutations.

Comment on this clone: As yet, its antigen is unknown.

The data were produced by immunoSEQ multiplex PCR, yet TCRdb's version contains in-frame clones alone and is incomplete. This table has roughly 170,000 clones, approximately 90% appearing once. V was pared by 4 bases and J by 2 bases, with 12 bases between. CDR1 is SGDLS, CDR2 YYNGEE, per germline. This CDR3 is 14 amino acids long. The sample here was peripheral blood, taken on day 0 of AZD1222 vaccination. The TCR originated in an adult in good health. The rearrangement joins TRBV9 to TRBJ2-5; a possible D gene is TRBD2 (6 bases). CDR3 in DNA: TGTGCCAGCAGCCGCACGGGACTTCAAGAGACCCAGTACTTC. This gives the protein CASSRTGLQETQYF.